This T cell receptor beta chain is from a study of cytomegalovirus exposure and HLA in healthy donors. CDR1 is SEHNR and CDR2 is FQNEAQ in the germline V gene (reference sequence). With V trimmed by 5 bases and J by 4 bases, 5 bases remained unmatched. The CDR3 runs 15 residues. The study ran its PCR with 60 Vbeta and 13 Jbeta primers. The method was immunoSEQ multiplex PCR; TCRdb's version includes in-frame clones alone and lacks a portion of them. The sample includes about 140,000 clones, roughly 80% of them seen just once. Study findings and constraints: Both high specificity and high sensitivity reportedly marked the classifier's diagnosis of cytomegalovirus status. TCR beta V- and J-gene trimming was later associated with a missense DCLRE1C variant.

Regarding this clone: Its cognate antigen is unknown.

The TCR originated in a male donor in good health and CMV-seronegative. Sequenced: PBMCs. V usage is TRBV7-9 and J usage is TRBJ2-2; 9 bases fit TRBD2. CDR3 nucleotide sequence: TGTGCCAGCAGCCCTACTAGCGGGCGCACCGGGGAGCTGTTTTTT. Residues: CASSPTSGRTGELFF.